A single sample is the source of the 10 T cell receptor beta chains below, sequenced in a study of control samples from healthy donors and cancer patients. Measured with immunoSEQ multiplex PCR; TCRdb has only the in-frame clones, and not every one. Seen here are about 120,000 clones, roughly 91% observed once, and the top ten hold 2% to 2.5%. Sample: blood. The receptors were sampled from a woman in her sixties or seventies in good health.

This clone was seen a single time. This chain uses TRBV7-3 with TRBJ1-1; TRBD1 aligns across 7 bases. The CDR3 is made up of 14 amino acids. The V and J ends lost 5 bases and 4 bases, in that order; junction bases with no gene match: 7. Germline CDR1 is SGHTA and CDR2 is FQGTGA. This chain's CDR3 is CASSQRQGRTEAFF. The CDR3, as DNA: TGTGCCAGCAGCCAACGACAGGGTCGCACTGAAGCTTTCTTT.

This rearrangement joins TRBV7-2 to TRBJ1-1; D is unresolved. CDR1 is SGHTA, CDR2 FQGNSA, per germline. V was shortened by 3 bases and J by 8 bases, with 7 bases between the two germline ends. The CDR3 loop spans 11 amino acids. The CDR3, as DNA: TGTGCCAGCAGCTTTGTCAGAGAAGCTTTCTTT. Protein: CASSFVREAFF.

This clone was detected once. The CDR3 protein is CASSDWFNYGYTF. CDR3 bases: TGTGCCAGCAGTGATTGGTTTAACTATGGCTACACCTTC. This chain uses TRBV6-1 with TRBJ1-2, with D unclear. Germline V CDR1 and CDR2: MNHNS, SASEGT. CDR3 size: 13 residues. Deletions cut 3 bases from V and 1 base from J, with 6 bases between.

This sequence joins TRBV4-1 and TRBJ1-5, with D unresolved. Germline assignment: CDR1 MGHRA and CDR2 YSYEKL. V lost 0 bases and J lost 4, with 10 bases in between. The CDR3 sequence is 15 residues long. The CDR3 nucleotides are TGCGCCAGCAGCCAAGATGACGGTACTAATCAGCCCCAGCATTTT. This translates into CASSQDDGTNQPQHF.

This chain joins TRBV7-8 and TRBJ1-6; the D is unclear. The CDR3 extends over 16 amino acids. The germline V and J ends were trimmed by 1 base and 0 bases, with 7 bases remaining between them. The germline gives CDR1 SGHVS, CDR2 FQNEAQ. For the CDR3, the DNA is TGTGCCAGCAGCTTAGGGTTGGGCTCCTATAATTCACCCCTCCACTTT. This gives the protein CASSLGLGSYNSPLHF.

The rearrangement uses TRBV19 and TRBJ1-6; D is unresolved. This CDR3 contains 15 residues. The V gene lost 6 bases and the J gene lost 7 bases, with 16 bases spanning the gap. The germline gives CDR1 LNHDA, CDR2 SQIVND (reference sequence). CDR3 sequence (DNA): TGTGCCAGTAGGCTCCAGTCCTTTTCGAATTCACCCCTCCACTTT. This encodes CASRLQSFSNSPLHF.

The gene calls are TRBV19 and TRBJ2-7; 10 positions agree with TRBD1. Germline CDR1 and CDR2: LNHDA and SQIVND (reference sequence). V gave up 5 bases and J gave up 3 bases; unmatched junction bases: 7. The CDR3 is made up of 15 amino acids. CDR3 in DNA: TGTGCCAGTAGTGTCGGGACAGGGGTAGGCTACGAGCAGTACTTC. Protein product: CASSVGTGVGYEQYF.

The CDR3 spells CASQGTGMWTEAFF. CDR3 sequence (DNA): TGTGCCAGCCAAGGGACAGGGATGTGGACTGAAGCTTTCTTT. The V and J genes are TRBV6-6 and TRBJ1-1; 9 nucleotides line up with TRBD1. The CDR3 runs to 14 residues. CDR1 and CDR2 (germline): MNHNY, SVGAGI (reference sequence). The J segment lost 5 bases and the V segment lost 8 bases, leaving 9 bases of the junction unmatched.

The chain joins TRBV6-1 to TRBJ1-1, with D maybe TRBD1 (5 bases). The CDR3 totals 11 residues. The germline V and J ends were trimmed by 3 bases and 6 bases, with 5 bases remaining between them. The germline V gene has CDR1 MNHNS and CDR2 SASEGT. CDR3 DNA sequence: TGTGCCAGCAGTGACAGGGCTGAAGCTTTCTTT. This translates into CASSDRAEAFF.

This clone was observed once. The same CDR3 can be traced to other DNA sequences in this sample. The chain has TRBV7-3 and TRBJ2-1; TRBD2 matches at 9 bases. CDR1 SGHTA and CDR2 FQGTGA come from the germline V gene. V lost 5 bases, J lost 3 bases, and 5 bases stayed unmatched. The CDR3 runs to 15 residues. The CDR3 protein is CASSAGGGFYNEQFF. Written as DNA, the CDR3 is TGTGCCAGCAGCGCGGGGGGGGGCTTCTACAATGAGCAGTTCTTC.